What follows are 12 T cell receptor beta chains derived from one specimen sequenced in a study of cytomegalovirus exposure and HLA in healthy donors. Libraries were prepared by immunoSEQ multiplex PCR; TCRdb keeps only in-frame clonotypes and omits some of them. Altogether 80,000 to 100,000 clones are present, around 90% being singletons, with the ten largest covering more than 3%. The sample was PBMCs. The origin of the receptors is a woman between 25 and 40 years old in good health and CMV-seronegative.

The chain couples TRBV18 to TRBJ2-2, with D perhaps matching TRBD1 (5 bases). Germline V gives CDR1 KGHSH, CDR2 LQKENI. This CDR3 is 16 amino acids long. Trimming shortened V by 0 bases and J by 4 bases, and 12 bases separated the two germline ends. In DNA form, the CDR3 reads TGTGCCAGCTCACCACCGGGAACAGGACGCACCGGGGAGCTGTTTTTT. Translated, it gives CASSPPGTGRTGELFF.

V gene TRBV2 combines with J gene TRBJ2-3; D unresolved. Trimming took 6 bases from V and 6 from J, leaving 4 bases between them. Germline-derived CDR1 and CDR2 are SNHLY and FYNNEI. The CDR3 has 10 amino acids. CDR3 in amino acids: CASRRDTQYF. CDR3 DNA sequence: TGTGCCAGCAGGAGGGATACGCAGTATTTT.

Here the CDR3 DNA reads TGTGCCAGCAGTGAACATGCAAACAGGGGTAAGGGTGAGCAGTTCTTC. Translation gives CASSEHANRGKGEQFF. The chain couples TRBV6-1 to TRBJ2-1; 7 nucleotides match TRBD1. This CDR3 spans 16 amino acids. The V and J ends lost 2 bases and 9 bases, in that order; junction bases with no gene match: 13. Germline V gene lookup returns CDR1 MNHNS and CDR2 SASEGT.

The chain combines TRBV5-1 with TRBJ2-1; D unclear. Between the trimmed V and J ends, which lost 4 bases and 5 bases, there was a span of 4 bases. This CDR3 has 11 amino acids. Germline V lookup: CDR1 SGHRS, CDR2 YFSETQ. DNA of the CDR3: TGCGCCAGCAGCCCCGACAATGAGCAGTTCTTC. As protein: CASSPDNEQFF.

This chain uses TRBV9 with TRBJ2-1, with a possible D match to TRBD2 (5 bases). This CDR3 has 11 amino acids. The germline V gene encodes CDR1 SGDLS and CDR2 YYNGEE. Trimming took 6 bases from V and 10 from J, leaving 11 bases between them. In DNA form, the CDR3 reads TGTGCCAGCACCGCCGGGAAGGAGCAGTTCTTC. Protein: CASTAGKEQFF.

The chain employs TRBV11-2 and TRBJ2-1; no firm D call. This CDR3 comprises 14 residues. CDR1 and CDR2 (germline): SGHAT, FQNNGV. The V end was cut by 4 bases, the J end by 9 bases, with 16 bases between. In DNA, the CDR3 is TGTGCCAGCAGCTACCTAGAAGGATCGGGTGAGCAGTTCTTC. Translating gives CASSYLEGSGEQFF. Drawing the rest from reference TRBV11-2 and TRBJ2-1, the complete variable domain is EAGVAQSPRYKIIEKRQSVAFWCNPISGHATLYWYQQILGQGPKLLIQFQNNGVVDDSQLPKDRFSAERLKGVDSTLKIQPAKLEDSAVYLCASSYLEGSGEQFFGPGTRLTVL.

V and J are TRBV18 and TRBJ2-3; D gene uncertain. Trimming shortened V by 3 bases and J by 0 bases, and 16 bases separated the two germline ends. Germline CDR1 and CDR2: KGHSH and LQKENI. The CDR3 spans 17 residues. The CDR3 sequence is CASSPSSGHTSTDTQYF. The CDR3 DNA sequence: TGTGCCAGCTCACCTAGCTCGGGTCACACTAGCACAGATACGCAGTATTTT.

The genes are TRBV15 and TRBJ1-1; 9 bases are a match to TRBD1. V lost 0 bases to trimming and J lost 10 bases; unmatched junction nucleotides: 12. Per germline, CDR1 LNHNV and CDR2 YYDKDF (reference sequence). The CDR3 is 16 residues long. The CDR3 DNA sequence: TGTGCCACCAGCAGAGAGCCCGGGACAGGGTATATGGTAGCTTTCTTT. Translation: CATSREPGTGYMVAFF.

The chain employs TRBV25-1 and TRBJ1-5; D may be TRBD1 (6 bases). This CDR3 region has 14 residues. V shed 3 bases and J shed 6 bases, with 12 bases lying between them. Germline CDR1 and CDR2: MGHDK and SYGVNS. The DNA for the CDR3 is TGTGCCAGCAGTGATCAGGGGATGGGTCAGCCCCAGCATTTT. Translating it yields CASSDQGMGQPQHF.

The rearrangement links TRBV9 to TRBJ1-4; no clear D. CDR1 is SGDLS, CDR2 YYNGEE, per germline. The CDR3 has 14 residues. Trimming cost V 5 bases and J 8 bases, with 16 bases left between them. The CDR3 nucleotides are TGTGCCAGCAGTGGAGGGAAGACTAGGGAAAAACTGTTTTTT. Translation gives CASSGGKTREKLFF. The full variable domain, completed using reference TRBV9 and TRBJ1-4, is DSGVTQTPKHLITATGQRVTLRCSPRSGDLSVYWYQQSLDQGLQFLIQYYNGEERAKGNILERFSAQQFPDLHSELNLSSLELGDSALYFCASSGGKTREKLFFGSGTQLSVL.

A single count supports this clone. The chain uses TRBV2 and TRBJ1-2; 10 bases agree with TRBD1. Trimming at V came to 4 bases and at J to 7 bases, leaving 18 bases not matched to a gene. The CDR3 is 18 residues long. Germline loops: CDR1 SNHLY, CDR2 FYNNEI. Here the CDR3 DNA reads TGTGCCAGCAGTGTCCAACCGAGACAGGGGGCGTCTCTAAGTGGCTACACCTTC. It codes for CASSVQPRQGASLSGYTF. The full variable domain, rest sourced from reference TRBV2 and TRBJ1-2, is EPEVTQTPSHQVTQMGQEVILRCVPISNHLYFYWYRQILGQKVEFLVSFYNNEISEKSEIFDDQFSVERPDGSNFTLKIRSTKLEDSAMYFCASSVQPRQGASLSGYTFGSGTRLTVV.

This clone was detected a few times. The chain combines TRBV2 with TRBJ1-5; no definite D call. Germline V gives CDR1 SNHLY, CDR2 FYNNEI. The CDR3 consists of 14 residues. V dropped 0 bases and J dropped 7 bases, with 10 bases sitting between them. CDR3 nucleotide sequence: TGTGCCAGCAGTGAAGCAGCGGGCAGGCAGCCCCAGCATTTT. Amino acids: CASSEAAGRQPQHF.